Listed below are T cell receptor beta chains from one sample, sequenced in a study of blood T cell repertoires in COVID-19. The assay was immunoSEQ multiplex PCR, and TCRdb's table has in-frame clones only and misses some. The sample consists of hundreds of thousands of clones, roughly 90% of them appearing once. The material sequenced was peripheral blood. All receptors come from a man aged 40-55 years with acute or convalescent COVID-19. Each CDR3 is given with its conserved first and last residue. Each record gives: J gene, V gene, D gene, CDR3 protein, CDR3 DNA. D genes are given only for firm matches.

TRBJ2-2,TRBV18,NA,CASSALTASNTGELFF,TGTGCCAGCTCAGCTCTGACAGCTTCGAACACCGGGGAGCTGTTTTTT
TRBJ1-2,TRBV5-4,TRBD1,CASSLGQDAPGYTF,TGTGCCAGCAGTCTGGGACAGGACGCTCCGGGCTACACCTTC